This T cell receptor beta chain originates from a study of shared clonotypes between healthy human individuals. Germline V lookup: CDR1 SGHAT, CDR2 FQNNGV. Trimming stripped 7 bases from V and 0 bases from J, with 13 bases between. The CDR3 has 15 amino acids. In the case of this clone: What it binds is not known.

Study findings and constraints: The study generally estimated greater richness for naive than memory subsets.

Method: immunoSEQ multiplex PCR; TCRdb's copy keeps in-frame clones and lacks some. The repertoire holds about 1.5 million clones, with 95% to 99% as singletons. The sequencing input was naive CD4+ T cells sorted from blood. Subset given: CD45RA+ positively selected. The V gene is TRBV11-2, the J gene TRBJ2-1, with D tentatively TRBD1 or TRBD2 (5 bases each). This sequence was found in a man under 40 in good health. CDR3 sequence reads: CASTRGPVSYNEQFF. The CDR3, as DNA: TGTGCCAGCACCCGGGGCCCAGTCTCCTACAATGAGCAGTTCTTC.